This T cell receptor (beta chain) was retrieved from a study of cytomegalovirus exposure and HLA in healthy donors. Overall study: Earlier, approximately 180 million T cells were analyzed, and 95 million to 140 million unique TCR beta sequences were found among them.

CDR3 length equals 17 residues. V was cut by 1 base and J by 1 base, with 17 bases left in between. Amplification used 60 Vbeta primers and 13 Jbeta primers. Sequencing was performed with immunoSEQ multiplex PCR; in TCRdb, only in-frame clones are kept and a portion is missing. The sample includes approximately 190,000 clones, around 83% seen only once; the top ten take under 2%. On this clone: The antigen is unknown.

General study findings and limits: Immune exposure information available was restricted to CMV serostatus.

Specimen: PBMCs. The V and J genes are TRBV23-1 and TRBJ2-7; D is possibly TRBD1 (8 bases). TRBV23-1 has ORF status, its function being uncertain. This TCR was recovered from a man aged 40-49 years in good health and CMV-seropositive. CDR3 in DNA: TGCGCCAGCAGTCAATTGGAACAGGGGGACTATTCCTACGAGCAGTACTTC. It yields the protein CASSQLEQGDYSYEQYF.